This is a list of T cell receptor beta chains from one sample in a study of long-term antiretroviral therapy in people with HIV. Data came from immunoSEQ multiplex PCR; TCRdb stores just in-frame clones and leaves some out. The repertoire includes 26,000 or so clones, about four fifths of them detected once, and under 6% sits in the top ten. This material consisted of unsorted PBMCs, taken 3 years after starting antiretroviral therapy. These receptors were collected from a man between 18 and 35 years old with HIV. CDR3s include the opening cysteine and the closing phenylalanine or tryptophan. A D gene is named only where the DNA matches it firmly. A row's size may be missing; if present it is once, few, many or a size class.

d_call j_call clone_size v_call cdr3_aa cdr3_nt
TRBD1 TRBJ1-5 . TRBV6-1 CASRRNRGDQPQHF TGTGCCAGCAGGCGGAACAGGGGAGATCAGCCCCAGCATTTT
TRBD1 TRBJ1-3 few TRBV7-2 CASSLVGGGTGSSGNTIYF TGTGCCAGCAGCTTAGTGGGGGGCGGGACAGGGAGCTCTGGAAACACCATATATTTT
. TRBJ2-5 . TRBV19 CASTLGRGGTQYF TGTGCCAGCACCTTAGGGCGGGGAGGGACCCAGTACTTC
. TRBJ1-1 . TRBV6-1 CASSDVGWGMNTEAFF TGTGCCAGCAGTGATGTGGGATGGGGCATGAACACTGAAGCTTTCTTT
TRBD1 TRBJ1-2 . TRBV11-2 CASTLTGDGGYTF TGTGCCAGCACCTTGACAGGGGATGGAGGCTACACCTTC
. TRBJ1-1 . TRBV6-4 CASMTRGDPEAFF TGTGCCAGCATGACGAGGGGGGACCCTGAAGCTTTCTTT
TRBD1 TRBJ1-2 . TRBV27 CASGLTGAPFVNGYTF TGTGCCAGCGGATTGACAGGGGCTCCCTTCGTTAATGGCTACACCTTC
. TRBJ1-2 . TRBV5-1 CASSLSSKQGVLYGYTF TGCGCCAGCAGCCTCTCGTCAAAACAGGGCGTTCTCTATGGCTACACCTTC
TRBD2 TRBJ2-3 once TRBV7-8 CASTPIAGEGDTQYF TGTGCCAGCACCCCAATAGCGGGGGAGGGAGATACGCAGTATTTT
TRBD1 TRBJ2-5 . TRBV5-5 CASSLGRGQGETQYF TGTGCCAGCAGCTTGGGCAGGGGGCAGGGGGAGACCCAGTACTTC
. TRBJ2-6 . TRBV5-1 CASSRISGANVLTF TGCGCCAGCAGTCGTATCTCTGGGGCCAACGTCCTGACTTTC
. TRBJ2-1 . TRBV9 CASSPVYGAYNEQFF TGTGCCAGCAGCCCTGTGTACGGGGCGTACAATGAGCAGTTCTTC
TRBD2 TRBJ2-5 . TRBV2 CASTGGGGTQYF TGTGCCAGCACGGGCGGGGGTGGGACCCAGTACTTC
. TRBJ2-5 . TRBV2 CASSDRGETQYF TGTGCCAGCAGCGATCGCGGGGAGACCCAGTACTTC
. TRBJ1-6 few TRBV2 CASGLGDSPLHF TGTGCCAGCGGGCTGGGCGATTCACCCCTCCACTTT
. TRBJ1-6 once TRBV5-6 CASSSWGVGSPLHF TGTGCCAGCAGCTCCTGGGGTGTTGGTTCACCCCTCCACTTT
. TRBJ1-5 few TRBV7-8 CASSFDPHLNQPQHF TGTGCCAGCAGCTTCGATCCACACCTCAATCAGCCCCAGCATTTT
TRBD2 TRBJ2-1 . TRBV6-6 CASSYGSGDRGNEQFF TGTGCCAGCAGTTACGGGAGCGGGGACCGGGGGAATGAGCAGTTCTTC
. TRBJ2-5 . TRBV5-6 CASSWNPEETQYF TGTGCCAGCAGCTGGAACCCGGAGGAGACCCAGTACTTC
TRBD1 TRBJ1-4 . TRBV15 CATSRRTGGGEKLFF TGTGCCACCAGCAGAAGGACAGGGGGTGGCGAAAAACTGTTTTTT
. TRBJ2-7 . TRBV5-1 CASSLPGIIYEQYF TGCGCCAGCAGCTTGCCTGGGATTATCTACGAGCAGTACTTC
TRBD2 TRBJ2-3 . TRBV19 CASSSPTSGSTDTQYF TGTGCCAGTAGTTCACCGACTAGCGGGAGCACAGATACGCAGTATTTT
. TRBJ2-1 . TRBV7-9 CASSLNTGGPPNEQFF TGTGCCAGCAGCTTAAATACTGGGGGACCTCCCAATGAGCAGTTCTTC
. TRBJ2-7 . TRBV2 CASSGRRDRLNPYEQYF TGTGCCAGCAGTGGACGGCGGGACCGCCTGAACCCCTACGAGCAGTACTTC
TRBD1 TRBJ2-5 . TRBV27 CASSSQEQGALEYF TGTGCCAGCAGTTCACAAGAACAGGGGGCCCTAGAGTACTTC
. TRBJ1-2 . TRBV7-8 CASSLAPEPYGYTF TGTGCCAGCAGCTTAGCGCCTGAGCCCTATGGCTACACCTTC
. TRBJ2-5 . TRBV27 CASSIQETQYF TGTGCCAGCAGTATCCAAGAGACCCAGTACTTC
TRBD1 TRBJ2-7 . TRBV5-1 CASSPPGTGELDEQYF TGCGCCAGCAGCCCCCCCGGGACAGGGGAACTTGACGAGCAGTACTTC
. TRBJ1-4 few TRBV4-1 CASSQDHTTNEKLFF TGCGCCAGCAGCCAAGATCATACAACTAATGAAAAACTGTTTTTT
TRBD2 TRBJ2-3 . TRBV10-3 CAIRGTSGSTDTQYF TGTGCCATCAGAGGGACTAGCGGTAGCACAGATACGCAGTATTTT
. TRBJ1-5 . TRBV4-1 CASSQDGSTIFNQPQHF TGCGCCAGCAGCCAAGATGGGTCGACCATTTTCAATCAGCCCCAGCATTTT
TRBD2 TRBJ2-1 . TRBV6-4 CASSENPGLAGGERDEQFF TGTGCCAGCAGTGAAAACCCAGGACTAGCGGGGGGAGAACGGGATGAGCAGTTCTTC
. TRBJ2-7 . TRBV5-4 CASSLGIGSYEQYF TGTGCCAGCAGCTTGGGTATAGGGTCCTACGAGCAGTACTTC
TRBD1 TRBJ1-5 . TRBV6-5 CASSRTGKNQPQHF TGTGCCAGCAGCCGGACAGGGAAAAATCAGCCCCAGCATTTT
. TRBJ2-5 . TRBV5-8 CASMFLEETQYF TGTGCCAGCATGTTTTTGGAGGAGACCCAGTACTTC